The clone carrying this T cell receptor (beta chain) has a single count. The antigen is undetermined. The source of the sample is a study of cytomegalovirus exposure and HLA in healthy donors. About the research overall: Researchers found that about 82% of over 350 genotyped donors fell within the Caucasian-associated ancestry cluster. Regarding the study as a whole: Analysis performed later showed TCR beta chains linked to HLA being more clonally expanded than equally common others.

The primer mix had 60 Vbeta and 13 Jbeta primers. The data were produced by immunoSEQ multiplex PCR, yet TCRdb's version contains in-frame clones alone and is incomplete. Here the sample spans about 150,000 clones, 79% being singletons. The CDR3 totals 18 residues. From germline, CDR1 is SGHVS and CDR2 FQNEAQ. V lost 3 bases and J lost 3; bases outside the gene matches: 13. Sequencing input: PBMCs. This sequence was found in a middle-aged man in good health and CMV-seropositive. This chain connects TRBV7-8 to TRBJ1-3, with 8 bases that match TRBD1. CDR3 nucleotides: TGTGCCAGCAGCTTTACTGCGGCAGGGGGCCTGATTGGAAACACCATATATTTT. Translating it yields CASSFTAAGGLIGNTIYF.